This TCR beta chain was captured by sequencing in a study of T-cell memory formation after mild COVID-19. This clonotype was observed many times. Trimming at V came to 5 bases and at J to 0 bases, leaving 3 bases not matched to a gene. CDR1 is SEHNR, CDR2 FQNEAQ, per germline (reference sequence). The CDR3 contains 14 residues. TCRdb re-called the 5' RACE reads through MiXCR, storing one row per CDR3 protein. The table includes about 400,000 distinct CDR3 sequences, around 15% detected once. This receptor was taken from a man between 18 and 29 years old who had mild COVID-19 (a few samples of this study predate the infection). Cell type and time point are not known. The material sequenced was PBMCs or a T cell subset sorted from them (not recorded which). The chain is built from TRBV7-9 and TRBJ2-5; the match to TRBD2 covers 7 bases. For the CDR3, the DNA is TGTGCCAGCAGCCCCGGGGGGAACCAAGAGACCCAGTACTTC. It specifies CASSPGGNQETQYF.